The clone carrying this T cell receptor beta chain came up a few times. As yet, its antigen is unknown. Individual cDNA molecules each carried unique molecular identifiers attached by the library. Per the authors' pipeline: TCRs per sample had a median of around 98,000 and ranged from about 23,224 to 700,000. In TCRdb, the reads were re-called with MiXCR into one record per CDR3 protein. What appears here as the V and J calls and clone size reflects TCRdb's work, not the paper's. Among roughly 120,000 distinct CDR3 sequences, about 7.7% were seen once, and the ten largest hold over 1.1%. The V gene's germline CDR1 is SGHVS and CDR2 FQNEAQ. V was trimmed by 6 bases and J by 3 bases, leaving 18 bases between them. CDR3 length equals 16 residues. The data were obtained in a study of human T cells and chemical hapten exposure. About the research overall: Slight volume differences across pooled libraries mainly accounted for varying per-sample TCR yields. General study findings and limits: No alteration of TCRs above 1 in 1000 frequency was seen with DPC sensitization.

Researchers extracted total RNA from unfractionated whole blood. V is TRBV7-8 and J is TRBJ2-1; D remains ambiguous. This sequence was found in a human donor in good health. Some clones in this sample may be carry-over from other donors' samples. The source material was whole blood. The CDR3 region is CASSQKGAPFYNEQFF. The CDR3 DNA reads as TGTGCCAGCAGTCAAAAAGGAGCACCCTTCTACAATGAGCAGTTCTTC.